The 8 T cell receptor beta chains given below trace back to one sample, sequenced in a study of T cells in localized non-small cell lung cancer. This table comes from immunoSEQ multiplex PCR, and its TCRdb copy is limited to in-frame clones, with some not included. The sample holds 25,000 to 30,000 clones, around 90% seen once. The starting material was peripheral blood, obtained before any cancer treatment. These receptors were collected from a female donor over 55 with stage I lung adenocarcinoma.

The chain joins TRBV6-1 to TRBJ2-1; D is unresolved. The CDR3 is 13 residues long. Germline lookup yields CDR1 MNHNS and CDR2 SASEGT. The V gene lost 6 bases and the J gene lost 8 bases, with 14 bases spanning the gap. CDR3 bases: TGTGCCAGCAGCGCCCGAGGAATCGATGAGCAGTTCTTC. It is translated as CASSARGIDEQFF.

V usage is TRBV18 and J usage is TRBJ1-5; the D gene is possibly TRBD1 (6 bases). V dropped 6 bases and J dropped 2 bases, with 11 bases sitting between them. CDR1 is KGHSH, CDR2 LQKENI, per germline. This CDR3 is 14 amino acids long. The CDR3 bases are TGTGCCAGCTCCCTGGACAGTCGCAATCAGCCCCAGCATTTT. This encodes CASSLDSRNQPQHF. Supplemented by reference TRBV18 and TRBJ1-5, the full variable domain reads NAGVMQNPRHLVRRRGQEARLRCSPMKGHSHVYWYRQLPEEGLKFMVYLQKENIIDESGMPKERFSAEFPKEGPSILRIQQVVRGDSAAYFCASSLDSRNQPQHFGDGTRLSIL.

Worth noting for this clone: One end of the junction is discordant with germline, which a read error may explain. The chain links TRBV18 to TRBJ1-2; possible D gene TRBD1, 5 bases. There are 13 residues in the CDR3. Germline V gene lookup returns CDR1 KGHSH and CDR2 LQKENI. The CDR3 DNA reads TGTGCCAGCTCGCCACGGGGGTACTATGGCTACACCTTC. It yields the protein CASSPRGYYGYTF.

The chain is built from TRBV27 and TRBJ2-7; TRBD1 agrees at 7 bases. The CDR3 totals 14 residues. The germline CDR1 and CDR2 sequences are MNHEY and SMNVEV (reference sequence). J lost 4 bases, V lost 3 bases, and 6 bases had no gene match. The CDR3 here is CASSFSRGPYEQYF. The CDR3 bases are TGTGCCAGCAGTTTTAGTAGGGGGCCTTACGAGCAGTACTTC.

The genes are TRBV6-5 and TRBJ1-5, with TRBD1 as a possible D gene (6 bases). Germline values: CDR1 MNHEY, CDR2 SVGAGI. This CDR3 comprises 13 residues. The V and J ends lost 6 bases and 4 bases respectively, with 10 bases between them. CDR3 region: CASRQGPNQPQHF. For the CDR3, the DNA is TGTGCCAGCAGACAGGGCCCAAATCAGCCCCAGCATTTT.

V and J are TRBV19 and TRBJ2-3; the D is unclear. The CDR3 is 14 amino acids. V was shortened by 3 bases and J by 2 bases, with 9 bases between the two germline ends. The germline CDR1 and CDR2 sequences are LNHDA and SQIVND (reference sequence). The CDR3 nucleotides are TGTGCCAGTAGTATTCAGGTACACACAGATACGCAGTATTTT. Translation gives CASSIQVHTDTQYF.

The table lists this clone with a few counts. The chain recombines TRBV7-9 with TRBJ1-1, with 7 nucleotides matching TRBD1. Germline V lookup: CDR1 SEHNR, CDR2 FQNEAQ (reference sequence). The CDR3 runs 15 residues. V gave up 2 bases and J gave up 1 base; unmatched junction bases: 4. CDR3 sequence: CASSLQGQTNTEAFF. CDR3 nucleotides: TGTGCCAGCAGCTTACAGGGACAGACGAACACTGAAGCTTTCTTT.

CDR3 in amino acids: CASRVNNFLSYEQYF. The CDR3 DNA is TGTGCCAGCAGGGTCAACAATTTCCTCTCCTACGAGCAGTACTTC. The rearrangement joins TRBV27 to TRBJ2-7; no firm D call. The CDR3 has 15 amino acids. The V gene's germline CDR1 is MNHEY and CDR2 SMNVEV (reference sequence). V was cut by 6 bases and J by 0 bases, with 15 bases left in between.